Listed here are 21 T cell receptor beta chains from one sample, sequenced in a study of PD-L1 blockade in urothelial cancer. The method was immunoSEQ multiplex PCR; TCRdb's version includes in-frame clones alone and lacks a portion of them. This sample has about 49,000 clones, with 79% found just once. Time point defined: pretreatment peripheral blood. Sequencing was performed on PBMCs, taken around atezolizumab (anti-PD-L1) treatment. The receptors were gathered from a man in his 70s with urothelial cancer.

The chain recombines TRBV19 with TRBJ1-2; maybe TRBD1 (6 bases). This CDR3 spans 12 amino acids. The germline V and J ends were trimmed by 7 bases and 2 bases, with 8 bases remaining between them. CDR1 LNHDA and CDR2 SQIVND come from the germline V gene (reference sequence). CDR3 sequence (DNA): TGTGCCAGTACCGGACAGAACTATGGCTACACCTTC. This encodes CASTGQNYGYTF.

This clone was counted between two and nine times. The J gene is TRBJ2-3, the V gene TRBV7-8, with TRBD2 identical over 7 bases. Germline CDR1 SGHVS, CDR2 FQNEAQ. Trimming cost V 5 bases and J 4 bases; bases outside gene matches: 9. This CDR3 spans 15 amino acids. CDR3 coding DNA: TGTGCCAGCAGCCTAAAGCGGGAATTAGCAGATACGCAGTATTTT. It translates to CASSLKRELADTQYF.

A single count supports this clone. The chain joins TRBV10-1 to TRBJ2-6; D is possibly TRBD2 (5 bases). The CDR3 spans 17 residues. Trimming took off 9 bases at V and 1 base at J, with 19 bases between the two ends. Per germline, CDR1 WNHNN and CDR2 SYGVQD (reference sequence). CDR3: CARVAGGEGSGANVLTF. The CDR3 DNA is TGCGCCAGGGTCGCGGGCGGAGAGGGATCTGGGGCCAACGTCCTGACTTTC.

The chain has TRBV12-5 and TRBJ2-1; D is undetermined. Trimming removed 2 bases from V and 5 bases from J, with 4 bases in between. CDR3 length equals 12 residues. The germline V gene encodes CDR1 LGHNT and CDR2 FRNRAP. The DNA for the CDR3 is TGTGCTAGTGGTTTGTGGCACAATGAGCAGTTCTTC. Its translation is CASGLWHNEQFF.

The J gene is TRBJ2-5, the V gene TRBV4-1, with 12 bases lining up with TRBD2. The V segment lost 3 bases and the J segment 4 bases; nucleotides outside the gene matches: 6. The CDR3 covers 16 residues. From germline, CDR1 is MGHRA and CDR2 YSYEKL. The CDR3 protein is CASSQTLTSGRETQYF. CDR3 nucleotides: TGCGCCAGCAGCCAGACCCTGACTAGCGGGAGAGAGACCCAGTACTTC.

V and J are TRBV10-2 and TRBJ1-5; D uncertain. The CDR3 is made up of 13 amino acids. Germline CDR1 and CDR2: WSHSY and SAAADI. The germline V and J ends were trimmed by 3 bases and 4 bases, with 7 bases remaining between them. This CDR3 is CASSDPPNQPQHF. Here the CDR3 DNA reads TGCGCCAGCAGTGACCCCCCAAATCAGCCCCAGCATTTT.

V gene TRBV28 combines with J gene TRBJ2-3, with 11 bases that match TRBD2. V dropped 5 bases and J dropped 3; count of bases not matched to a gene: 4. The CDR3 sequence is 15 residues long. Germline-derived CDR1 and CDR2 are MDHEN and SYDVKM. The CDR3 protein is CASSIAGGGTDTQYF. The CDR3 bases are TGTGCCAGCAGTATAGCGGGAGGGGGGACAGATACGCAGTATTTT.

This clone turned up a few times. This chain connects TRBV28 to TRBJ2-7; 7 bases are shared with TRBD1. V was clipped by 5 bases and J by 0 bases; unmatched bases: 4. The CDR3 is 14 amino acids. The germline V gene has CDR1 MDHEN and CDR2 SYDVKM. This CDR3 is CASSRTGTSYEQYF. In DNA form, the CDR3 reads TGTGCCAGCAGTCGGACAGGTACCTCCTACGAGCAGTACTTC.

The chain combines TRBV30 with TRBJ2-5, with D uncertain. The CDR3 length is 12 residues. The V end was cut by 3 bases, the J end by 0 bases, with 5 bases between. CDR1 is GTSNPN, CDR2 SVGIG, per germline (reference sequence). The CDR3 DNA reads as TGTGCCTGGAGGCCTAACCAAGAGACCCAGTACTTC. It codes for CAWRPNQETQYF.

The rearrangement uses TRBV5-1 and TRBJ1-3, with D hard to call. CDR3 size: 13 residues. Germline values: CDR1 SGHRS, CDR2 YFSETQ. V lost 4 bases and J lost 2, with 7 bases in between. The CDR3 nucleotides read TGCGCCAGCAGCGAGGGAGCTGGAAACACCATATATTTT. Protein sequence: CASSEGAGNTIYF.

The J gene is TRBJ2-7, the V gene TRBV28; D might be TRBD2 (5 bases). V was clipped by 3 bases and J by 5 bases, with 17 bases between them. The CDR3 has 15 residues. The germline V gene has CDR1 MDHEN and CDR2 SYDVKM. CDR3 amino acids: CASSFPGVGKHEQYF. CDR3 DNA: TGTGCCAGCAGTTTCCCCGGGGTGGGTAAGCACGAGCAGTACTTC.

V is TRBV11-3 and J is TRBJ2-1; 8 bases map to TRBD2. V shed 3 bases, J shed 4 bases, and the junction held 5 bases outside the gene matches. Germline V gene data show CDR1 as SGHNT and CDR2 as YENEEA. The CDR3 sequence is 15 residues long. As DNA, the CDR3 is TGTGCCAGCAGCTTGGGAACTAGCGGTTACAATGAGCAGTTCTTC. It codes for CASSLGTSGYNEQFF.

CDR3 sequence: CASSLQDIYGYTF. The CDR3 nucleotides are TGTGCCAGCAGCTTACAGGACATCTATGGCTACACCTTC. This chain connects TRBV11-2 to TRBJ1-2; D possibly corresponds to TRBD1 (5 bases). The length of the CDR3 is 13 residues. Germline V gene sequence: CDR1 SGHAT, CDR2 FQNNGV. V was clipped by 2 bases and J by 4 bases, with 8 bases between them.

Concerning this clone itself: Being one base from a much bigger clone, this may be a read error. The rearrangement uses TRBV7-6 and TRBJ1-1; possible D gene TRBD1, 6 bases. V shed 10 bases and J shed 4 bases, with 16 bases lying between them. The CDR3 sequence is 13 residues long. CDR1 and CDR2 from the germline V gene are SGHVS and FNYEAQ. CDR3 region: CANRPTGITEAFF. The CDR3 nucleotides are TGTGCCAACAGGCCTACAGGGATCACTGAAGCTTTCTTT.

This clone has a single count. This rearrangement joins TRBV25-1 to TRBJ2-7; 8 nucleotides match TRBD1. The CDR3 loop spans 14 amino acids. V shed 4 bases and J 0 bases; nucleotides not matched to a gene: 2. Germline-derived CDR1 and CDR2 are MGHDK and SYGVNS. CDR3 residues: CASSAGTGSYEQYF. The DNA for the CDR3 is TGTGCCAGCAGTGCCGGGACAGGCTCCTACGAGCAGTACTTC.

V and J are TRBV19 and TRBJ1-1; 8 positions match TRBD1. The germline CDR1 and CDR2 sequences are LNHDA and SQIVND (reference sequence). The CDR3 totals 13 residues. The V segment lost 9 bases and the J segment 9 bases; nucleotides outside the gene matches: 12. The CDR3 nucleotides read TGTGCCAGCAAGCGGACAGGGCTAACCCAAGCTTTCTTT. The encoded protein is CASKRTGLTQAFF.

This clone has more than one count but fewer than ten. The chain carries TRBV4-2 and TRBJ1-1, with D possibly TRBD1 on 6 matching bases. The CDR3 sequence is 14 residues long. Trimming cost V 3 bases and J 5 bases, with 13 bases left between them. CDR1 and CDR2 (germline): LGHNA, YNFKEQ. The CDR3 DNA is TGTGCCAGCAGCCAGGCCGGGACAACAACTGAAGCTTTCTTT. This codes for CASSQAGTTTEAFF.

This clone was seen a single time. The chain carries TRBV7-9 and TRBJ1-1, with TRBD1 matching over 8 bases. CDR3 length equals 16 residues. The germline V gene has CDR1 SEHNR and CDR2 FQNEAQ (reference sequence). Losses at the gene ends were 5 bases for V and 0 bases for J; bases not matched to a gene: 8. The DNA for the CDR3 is TGTGCCAGCAGCGCTGGACAGGGTGGGATGAACACTGAAGCTTTCTTT. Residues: CASSAGQGGMNTEAFF.

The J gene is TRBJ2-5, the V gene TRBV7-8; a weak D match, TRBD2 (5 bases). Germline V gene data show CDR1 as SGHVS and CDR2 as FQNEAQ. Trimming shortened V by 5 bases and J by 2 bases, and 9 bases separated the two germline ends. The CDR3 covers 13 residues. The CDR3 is CASSPGRQETQYF. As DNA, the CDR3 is TGTGCCAGCAGCCCTGGGAGACAAGAGACCCAGTACTTC.

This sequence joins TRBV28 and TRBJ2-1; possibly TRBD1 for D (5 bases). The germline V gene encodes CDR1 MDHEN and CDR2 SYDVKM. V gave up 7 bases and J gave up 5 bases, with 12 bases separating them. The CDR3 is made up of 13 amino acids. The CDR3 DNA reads TGTGCCAGCATTACTCCGGACAACAATGAGCAGTTCTTC. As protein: CASITPDNNEQFF. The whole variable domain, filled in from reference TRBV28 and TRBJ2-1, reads DVKVTQSSRYLVKRTGEKVFLECVQDMDHENMFWYRQDPGLGLRLIYFSYDVKMKEKGDIPEGYSVSREKKERFSLILESASTNQTSMYLCASITPDNNEQFFGPGTRLTVL.

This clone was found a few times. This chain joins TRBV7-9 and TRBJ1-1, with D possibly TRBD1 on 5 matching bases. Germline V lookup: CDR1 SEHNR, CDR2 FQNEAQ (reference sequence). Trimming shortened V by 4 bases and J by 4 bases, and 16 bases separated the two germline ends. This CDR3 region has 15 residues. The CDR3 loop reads CASSSSQAEGTEAFF. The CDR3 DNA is TGTGCCAGCAGCTCATCACAGGCGGAGGGCACTGAAGCTTTCTTT. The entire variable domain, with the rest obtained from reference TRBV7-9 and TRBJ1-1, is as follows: DTGVSQNPRHKITKRGQNVTFRCDPISEHNRLYWYRQTLGQGPEFLTYFQNEAQLEKSRLLSDRFSAERPKGSFSTLEIQRTEQGDSAMYLCASSSSQAEGTEAFFGQGTRLTVV.